The clone carrying this TCR beta chain was found many times. The antigen is undetermined. The authors ran a second PCR of roughly 6 to 12 cycles using a sample-barcoded 5' primer and a J-beta primer mix. Using its own MiXCR run on the 5' RACE reads, TCRdb lists one record per CDR3 protein. The data hold around 650,000 distinct CDR3 sequences, with roughly 32% observed a single time. The sample originates from a study of blood T cells in healthy people across ages. General study results and limits: Across the age range, TCR beta diversity per million T cells fell in a roughly linear way.

Sequencing used blood. This clonotype was obtained from an elderly woman in good health.

CDR3 protein: CASSFWGSLTDTQYF. The CDR3 region has the DNA TGCGCCAGCAGCTTTTGGGGCAGCCTCACAGATACGCAGTATTTT. The V and J genes are TRBV5-1 and TRBJ2-3, with D perhaps TRBD1 (5 bases). The CDR3 has 15 amino acids. Germline CDR1 reads SGHRS; CDR2 reads YFSETQ. V lost 2 bases and J lost 2, with 12 bases in between.